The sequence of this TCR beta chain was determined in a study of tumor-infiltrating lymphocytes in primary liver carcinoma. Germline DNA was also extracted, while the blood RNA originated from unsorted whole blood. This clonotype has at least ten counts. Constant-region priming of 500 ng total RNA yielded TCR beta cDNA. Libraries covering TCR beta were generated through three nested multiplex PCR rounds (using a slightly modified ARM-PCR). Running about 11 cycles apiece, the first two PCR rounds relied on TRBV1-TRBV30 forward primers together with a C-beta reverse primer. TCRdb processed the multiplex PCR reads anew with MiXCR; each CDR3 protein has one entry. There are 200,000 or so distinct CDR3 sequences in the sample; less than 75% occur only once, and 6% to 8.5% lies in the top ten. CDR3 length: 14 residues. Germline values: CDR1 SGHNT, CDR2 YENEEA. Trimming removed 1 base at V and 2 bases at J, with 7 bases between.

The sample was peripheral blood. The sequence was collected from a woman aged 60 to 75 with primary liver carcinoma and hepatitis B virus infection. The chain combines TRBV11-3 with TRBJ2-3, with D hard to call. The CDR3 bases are TGTGCCAGCAGCTTAGCGGTTCCCACAGATACGCAGTATTTT. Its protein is CASSLAVPTDTQYF.